The clone carrying this TCR beta chain was picked up many times. Its antigen is unknown. This entry comes from a study of CD8 T cells in ankylosing spondylitis. Making use of molecular barcodes, quantitative 5'-RACE generated TCR beta libraries. TCRdb redid the calling of the 5' RACE reads with MiXCR, one entry per CDR3 protein. Of 150,000 to 200,000 distinct CDR3 sequences listed, 30% to 40% are singletons. Trimming took 5 bases from V and 4 from J; bases not matched to a gene: 9. The germline V gene encodes CDR1 SGHNT and CDR2 YYREEE (reference sequence). The CDR3 is 15 residues long. Study results and caveats: A subset of motif variants has previously been described in the synovial fluid and blood of reactive arthritis. Reports say disease-linked clones showed up significantly more in matched ankylosing spondylitis synovial fluid. A TCR beta motif of eight highly homologous variants appeared characteristic of ankylosing spondylitis blood.

V is TRBV5-4 and J is TRBJ2-3; 8 nucleotides agree with TRBD2. The sample comprised synovial fluid, either unsorted or a sorted T cell fraction (not recorded which). The clonotype originates from a male donor with ankylosing spondylitis. CDR3 coding DNA: TGTGCCAGCAGTCCTCGGGGGGGTCTTTCAGATACGCAGTATTTT. It yields the protein CASSPRGGLSDTQYF.